Listed below are T cell receptor beta chains from one sample, sequenced in a study of patients and donors after allogeneic stem cell transplantation. Each CDR3 protein gets one entry after TCRdb re-called the RT-PCR reads with MiXCR. The repertoire has approximately 200,000 distinct CDR3 sequences, 40% to 45% of them found once; the top ten carry less than 40%. The source material was blood, either unsorted or a sorted T cell fraction (not recorded which). These receptors originate from a human donor who was either an allogeneic HSCT recipient or a stem cell or donor lymphocyte infusion donor (not recorded which). It is not recorded whose cells these are; they may come from a transplant donor. Each CDR3 is given with its conserved first and last residue. The order of the fields is D gene, V gene, clone size, J gene, CDR3 DNA, CDR3 protein. The D gene is left open where the match is weak. Size is stated for part of the rows, as once, few or many counts, or as a class when the clone is expanded.

D gene: .
V gene: TRBV15
clone size: .
J gene: TRBJ2-2
CDR3 DNA: TGTGCCACCAGCAGAGAAAGTGGCACCGGGGAGCTGTTTTTT
CDR3 protein: CATSRESGTGELFF

D gene: .
V gene: TRBV5-6
clone size: .
J gene: TRBJ1-2
CDR3 DNA: TGTGCCAGCAACCTAGCTAACTATGGCTACACCTTC
CDR3 protein: CASNLANYGYTF

D gene: TRBD1
V gene: TRBV12-3/TRBV12-4
clone size: .
J gene: TRBJ1-4
CDR3 DNA: TGTGCCAGCAGTTCCAGGGGGACGGGGGAAAAACTGTTTTTT
CDR3 protein: CASSSRGTGEKLFF

D gene: .
V gene: TRBV27
clone size: few
J gene: TRBJ1-5
CDR3 DNA: TGTGCCAGCAACGTCGACGGACCTGGAAGGCCCCAGCATTTT
CDR3 protein: CASNVDGPGRPQHF

D gene: .
V gene: TRBV2
clone size: .
J gene: TRBJ2-7
CDR3 DNA: TGTGCCAGCAGTGCGGGGGAGGCCTACGAGCAGTACTTC
CDR3 protein: CASSAGEAYEQYF

D gene: .
V gene: TRBV7-2
clone size: .
J gene: TRBJ1-1
CDR3 DNA: TGTGCCAGCAGCTCTGAGGTCCGAACTGAAGCTTTCTTT
CDR3 protein: CASSSEVRTEAFF

D gene: .
V gene: TRBV6-5
clone size: many
J gene: TRBJ1-1
CDR3 DNA: TGTGCCAGCAGTTACTCCCGCAGAAATGACGACACTGAAGCTTTCTTT
CDR3 protein: CASSYSRRNDDTEAFF

D gene: TRBD1
V gene: TRBV4-3
clone size: .
J gene: TRBJ1-1
CDR3 DNA: TGCGCCAGCAGCGCACAACCCACCGGGACAGGGCATTTTTTCATGAACACTGAAGCTTTCTTT
CDR3 protein: CASSAQPTGTGHFFMNTEAFF

D gene: .
V gene: TRBV19
clone size: .
J gene: TRBJ1-1
CDR3 DNA: TGTGCCAGTAGTCTTGGCGGGACCACTGAAGCTTTCTTT
CDR3 protein: CASSLGGTTEAFF

D gene: .
V gene: TRBV20-1
clone size: few
J gene: TRBJ2-1
CDR3 DNA: TGCAGTGCTAGAGTGTTTGGGGCGGGGACCTACAATGAGCAGTTCTTC
CDR3 protein: CSARVFGAGTYNEQFF

D gene: .
V gene: TRBV30
clone size: once
J gene: TRBJ1-6
CDR3 DNA: TGTGCCTCCCTGACAGGAAGGGGTTCACCCCTCCACTTT
CDR3 protein: CASLTGRGSPLHF

D gene: .
V gene: TRBV20-1
clone size: .
J gene: TRBJ1-5
CDR3 DNA: TGCAGTGCTAGTGGGGGAGGGGACGGACAGCCCCAGCATTTT
CDR3 protein: CSASGGGDGQPQHF

D gene: .
V gene: TRBV7-9
clone size: few
J gene: TRBJ1-1
CDR3 DNA: TGTGCCAGCAGCCCAAGAACCGGACAACCGGAGAACACTGAAGCTTTCTTT
CDR3 protein: CASSPRTGQPENTEAFF

D gene: .
V gene: TRBV19
clone size: few
J gene: TRBJ2-7
CDR3 DNA: TGTGCCAGTAGTATAGGAGGATCTAGCTCCTACGAGCAGTACTTC
CDR3 protein: CASSIGGSSSYEQYF

D gene: .
V gene: TRBV12-3/TRBV12-4
clone size: few
J gene: TRBJ2-1
CDR3 DNA: TGTGCCAGCCGCCCCGGGAGAAGCTCCTACAATGAGCAGTTCTTC
CDR3 protein: CASRPGRSSYNEQFF

D gene: .
V gene: TRBV4-1
clone size: .
J gene: TRBJ1-6
CDR3 DNA: TGCGCCAGCAGCCAAGATCTTAAGGGCAGCTCCTATAATTCACCCCTCCACTTT
CDR3 protein: CASSQDLKGSSYNSPLHF